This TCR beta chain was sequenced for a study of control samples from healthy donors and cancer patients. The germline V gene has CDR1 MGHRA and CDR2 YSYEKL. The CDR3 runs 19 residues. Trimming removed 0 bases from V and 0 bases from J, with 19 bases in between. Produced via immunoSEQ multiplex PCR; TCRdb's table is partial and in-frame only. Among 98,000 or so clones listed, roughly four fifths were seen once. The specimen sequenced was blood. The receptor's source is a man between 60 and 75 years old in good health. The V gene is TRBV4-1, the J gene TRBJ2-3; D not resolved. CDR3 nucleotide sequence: TGCGCCAGCAGCCAAGATAGGCTAGTGTCTTCCCCTAGCACAGATACGCAGTATTTT. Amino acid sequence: CASSQDRLVSSPSTDTQYF.